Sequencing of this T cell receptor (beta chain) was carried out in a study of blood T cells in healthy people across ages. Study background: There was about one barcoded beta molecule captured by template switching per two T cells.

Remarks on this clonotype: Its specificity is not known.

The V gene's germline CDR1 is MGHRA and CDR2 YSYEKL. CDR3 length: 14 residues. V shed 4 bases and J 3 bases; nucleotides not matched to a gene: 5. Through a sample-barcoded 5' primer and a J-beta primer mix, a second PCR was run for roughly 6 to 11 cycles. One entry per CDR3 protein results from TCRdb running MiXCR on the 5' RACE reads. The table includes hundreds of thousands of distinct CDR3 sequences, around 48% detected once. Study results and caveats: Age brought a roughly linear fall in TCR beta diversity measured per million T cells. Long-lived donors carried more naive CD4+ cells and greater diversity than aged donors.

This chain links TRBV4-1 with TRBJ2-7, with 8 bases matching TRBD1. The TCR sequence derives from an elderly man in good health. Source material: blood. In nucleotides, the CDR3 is TGCGCCAGCAGCCCCGGGGACAGGAACTACGAGCAGTACTTC. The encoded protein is CASSPGDRNYEQYF.